The text below deals with one T cell receptor beta chain. Its cognate antigen is unknown. This sample stems from a study of beta chain features in type 1 diabetes. Findings and caveats of the study: Researchers report that Type 1 diabetes patients had moderately but significantly shorter TCRB CDR3s across all four CD4+ subsets.

The germline gives CDR1 SGHAT, CDR2 FQNNGV. Deletions cut 6 bases from V and 1 base from J, with 14 bases between. The CDR3 extends over 15 amino acids. The investigators reverse transcribed all of the isolated RNA, so they sequenced expressed TCRB transcripts. The data were produced by immunoSEQ multiplex PCR, yet TCRdb's version contains in-frame clones alone and is incomplete. The sample lists almost 350,000 clones; around 9% were seen once. Each donor gave one heparinised blood draw averaging roughly 120 mL. CD4+ naive, central memory, regulatory and stem cell-like memory cells were sorted via CD45RO/CCR7/CD25/CD127/CD95/CD27.

This clonotype originated in a man aged 25 to 45 with type 1 diabetes. Sequencing was performed on central memory CD4+ T cells from blood. This sequence joins TRBV11-2 and TRBJ2-3, with D possibly being TRBD2 (5 bases). CDR3 sequence reads: CASSRGKPRTDTQYF. Here the CDR3 DNA reads TGTGCCAGCAGTCGAGGGAAACCGCGCACAGATACGCAGTATTTT.